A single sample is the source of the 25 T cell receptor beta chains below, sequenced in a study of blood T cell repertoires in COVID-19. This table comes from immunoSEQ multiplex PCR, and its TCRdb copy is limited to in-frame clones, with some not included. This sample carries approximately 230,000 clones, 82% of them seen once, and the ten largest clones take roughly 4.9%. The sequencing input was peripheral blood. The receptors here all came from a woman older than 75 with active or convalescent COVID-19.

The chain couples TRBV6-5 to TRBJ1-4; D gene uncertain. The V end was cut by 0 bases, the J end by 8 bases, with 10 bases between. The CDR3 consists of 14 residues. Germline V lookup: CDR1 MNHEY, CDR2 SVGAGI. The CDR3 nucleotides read TGTGCCAGCAGTTACTCGTTTTCGAGCGAAAAACTGTTTTTT. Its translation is CASSYSFSSEKLFF.

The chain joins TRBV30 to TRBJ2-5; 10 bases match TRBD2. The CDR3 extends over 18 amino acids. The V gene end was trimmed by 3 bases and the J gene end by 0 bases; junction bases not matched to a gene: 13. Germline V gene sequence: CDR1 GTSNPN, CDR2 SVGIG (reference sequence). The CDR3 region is CAWSLGLAGVQYQETQYF. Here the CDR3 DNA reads TGTGCCTGGAGCCTCGGTCTAGCGGGGGTCCAGTACCAAGAGACCCAGTACTTC.

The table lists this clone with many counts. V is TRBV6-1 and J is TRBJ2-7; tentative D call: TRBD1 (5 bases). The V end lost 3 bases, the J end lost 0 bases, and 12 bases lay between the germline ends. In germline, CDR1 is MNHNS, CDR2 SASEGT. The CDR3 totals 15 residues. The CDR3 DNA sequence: TGTGCCAGCAGTGACGCCCTGACAGTCTCCTACGAGCAGTACTTC. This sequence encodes CASSDALTVSYEQYF.

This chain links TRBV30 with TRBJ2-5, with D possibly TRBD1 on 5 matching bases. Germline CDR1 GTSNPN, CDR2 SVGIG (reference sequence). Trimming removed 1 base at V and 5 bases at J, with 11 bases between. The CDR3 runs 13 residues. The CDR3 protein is CAWSGGLRETQYF. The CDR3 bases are TGTGCCTGGAGTGGGGGCCTTAGGGAGACCCAGTACTTC.

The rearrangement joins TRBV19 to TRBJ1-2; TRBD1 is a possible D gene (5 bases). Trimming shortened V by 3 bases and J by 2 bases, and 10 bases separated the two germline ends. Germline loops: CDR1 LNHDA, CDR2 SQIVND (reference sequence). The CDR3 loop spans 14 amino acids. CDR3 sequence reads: CASSIHPGNYGYTF. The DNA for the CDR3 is TGTGCCAGTAGTATCCATCCAGGGAACTATGGCTACACCTTC.

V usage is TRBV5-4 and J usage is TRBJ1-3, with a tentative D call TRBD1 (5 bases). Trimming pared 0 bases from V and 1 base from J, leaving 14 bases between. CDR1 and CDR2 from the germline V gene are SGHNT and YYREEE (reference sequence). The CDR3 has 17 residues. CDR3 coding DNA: TGTGCCAGCAGCTTGGGAGGACAACTAAGTTCTGGAAACACCATATATTTT. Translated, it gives CASSLGGQLSSGNTIYF.

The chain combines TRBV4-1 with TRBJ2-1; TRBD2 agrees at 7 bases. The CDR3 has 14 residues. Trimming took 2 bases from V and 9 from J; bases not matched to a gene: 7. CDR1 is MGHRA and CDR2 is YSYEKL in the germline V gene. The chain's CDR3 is CASSQTGTTVEQFF. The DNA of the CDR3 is TGCGCCAGCAGCCAAACCGGGACTACCGTTGAGCAGTTCTTC.

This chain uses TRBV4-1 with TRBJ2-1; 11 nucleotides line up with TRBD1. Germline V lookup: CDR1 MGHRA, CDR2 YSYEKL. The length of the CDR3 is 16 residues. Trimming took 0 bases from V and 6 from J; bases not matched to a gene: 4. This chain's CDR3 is CASSQDPGTGGNEQFF. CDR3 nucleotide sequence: TGCGCCAGCAGCCAAGACCCGGGGACAGGGGGCAATGAGCAGTTCTTC.

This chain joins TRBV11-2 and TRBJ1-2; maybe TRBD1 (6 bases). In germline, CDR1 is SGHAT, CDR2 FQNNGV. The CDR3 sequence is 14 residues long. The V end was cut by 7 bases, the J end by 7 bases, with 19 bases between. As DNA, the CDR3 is TGTGCCAGCACCCCTGTGGGGGGGGCGGGTGGCTACACCTTC. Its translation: CASTPVGGAGGYTF.

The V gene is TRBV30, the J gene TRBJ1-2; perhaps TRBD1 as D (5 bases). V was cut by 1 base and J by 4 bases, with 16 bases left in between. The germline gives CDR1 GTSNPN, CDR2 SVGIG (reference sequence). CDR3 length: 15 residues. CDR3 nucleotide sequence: TGTGCCTGGAGTGACCTCGACAGTGGCCTCTATGGCTACACCTTC. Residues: CAWSDLDSGLYGYTF.

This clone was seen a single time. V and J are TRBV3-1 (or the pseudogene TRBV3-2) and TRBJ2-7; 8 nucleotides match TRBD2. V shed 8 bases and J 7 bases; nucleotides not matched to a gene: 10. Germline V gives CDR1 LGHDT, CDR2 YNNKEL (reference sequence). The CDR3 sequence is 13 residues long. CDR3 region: CASSLGGGWEQYF. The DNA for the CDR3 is TGTGCCAGCTCCCTCGGGGGGGGTTGGGAGCAGTACTTC.

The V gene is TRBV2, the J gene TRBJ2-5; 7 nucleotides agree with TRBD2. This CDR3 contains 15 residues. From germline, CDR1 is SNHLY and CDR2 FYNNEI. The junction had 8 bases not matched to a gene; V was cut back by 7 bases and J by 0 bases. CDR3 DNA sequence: TGTGCCAGCAATGGCCCAGCGGGGCACCAAGAGACCCAGTACTTC. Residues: CASNGPAGHQETQYF. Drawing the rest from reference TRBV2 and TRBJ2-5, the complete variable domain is EPEVTQTPSHQVTQMGQEVILRCVPISNHLYFYWYRQILGQKVEFLVSFYNNEISEKSEIFDDQFSVERPDGSNFTLKIRSTKLEDSAMYFCASNGPAGHQETQYFGPGTRLLVL.

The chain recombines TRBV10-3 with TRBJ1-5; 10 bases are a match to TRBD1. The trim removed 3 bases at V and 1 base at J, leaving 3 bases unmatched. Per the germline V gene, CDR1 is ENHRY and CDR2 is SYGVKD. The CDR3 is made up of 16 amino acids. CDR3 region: CAISDRDRGSNQPQHF. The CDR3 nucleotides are TGTGCCATCAGTGATCGGGACAGGGGAAGCAATCAGCCCCAGCATTTT.

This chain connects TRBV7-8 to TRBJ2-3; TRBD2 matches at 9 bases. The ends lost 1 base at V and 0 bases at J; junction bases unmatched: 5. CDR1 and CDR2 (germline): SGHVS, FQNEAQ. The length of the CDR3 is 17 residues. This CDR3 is CASSLEAGGTSTDTQYF. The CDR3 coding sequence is TGTGCCAGCAGCTTAGAAGCGGGAGGCACGAGCACAGATACGCAGTATTTT.

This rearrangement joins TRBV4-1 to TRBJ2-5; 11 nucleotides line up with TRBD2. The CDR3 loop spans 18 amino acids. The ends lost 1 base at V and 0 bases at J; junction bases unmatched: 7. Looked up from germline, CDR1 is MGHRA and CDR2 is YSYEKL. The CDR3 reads CASSQVLAGARYQETQYF. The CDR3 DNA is TGCGCCAGCAGCCAAGTACTAGCGGGGGCCCGGTACCAAGAGACCCAGTACTTC.

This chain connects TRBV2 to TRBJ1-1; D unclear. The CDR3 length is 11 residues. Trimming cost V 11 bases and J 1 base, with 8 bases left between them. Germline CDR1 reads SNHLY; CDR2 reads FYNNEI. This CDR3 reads CALRGNTEAFF. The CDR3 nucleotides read TGTGCCTTACGGGGGAACACTGAAGCTTTCTTT. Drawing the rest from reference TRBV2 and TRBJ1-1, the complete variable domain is EPEVTQTPSHQVTQMGQEVILRCVPISNHLYFYWYRQILGQKVEFLVSFYNNEISEKSEIFDDQFSVERPDGSNFTLKIRSTKLEDSAMYFCALRGNTEAFFGQGTRLTVV.

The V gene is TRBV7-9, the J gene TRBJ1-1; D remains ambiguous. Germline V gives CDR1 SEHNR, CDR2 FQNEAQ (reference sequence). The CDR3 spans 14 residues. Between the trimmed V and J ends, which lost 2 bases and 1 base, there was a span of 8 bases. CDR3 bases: TGTGCCAGCAGCTTAATTCTAGCGAACACTGAAGCTTTCTTT. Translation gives CASSLILANTEAFF.

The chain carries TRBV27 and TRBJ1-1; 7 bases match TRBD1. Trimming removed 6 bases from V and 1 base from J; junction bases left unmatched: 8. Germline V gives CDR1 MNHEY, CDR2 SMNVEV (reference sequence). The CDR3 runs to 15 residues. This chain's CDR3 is CASSPQGKGNTEAFF. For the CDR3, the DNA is TGTGCCAGCAGCCCACAGGGGAAAGGGAACACTGAAGCTTTCTTT.

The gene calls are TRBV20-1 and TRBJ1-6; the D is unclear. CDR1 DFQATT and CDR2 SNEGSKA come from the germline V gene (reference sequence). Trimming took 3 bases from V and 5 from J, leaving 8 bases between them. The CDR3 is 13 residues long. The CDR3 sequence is CSASAVHNSPLHF. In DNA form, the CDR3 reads TGCAGTGCTAGTGCTGTCCATAATTCACCCCTCCACTTT.

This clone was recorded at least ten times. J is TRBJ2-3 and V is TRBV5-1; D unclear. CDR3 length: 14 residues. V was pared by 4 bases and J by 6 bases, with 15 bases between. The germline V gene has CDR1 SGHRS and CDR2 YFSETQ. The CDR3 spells CASSPDTFSDTQYF. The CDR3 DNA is TGCGCCAGCAGCCCCGACACTTTCTCGGATACGCAGTATTTT.

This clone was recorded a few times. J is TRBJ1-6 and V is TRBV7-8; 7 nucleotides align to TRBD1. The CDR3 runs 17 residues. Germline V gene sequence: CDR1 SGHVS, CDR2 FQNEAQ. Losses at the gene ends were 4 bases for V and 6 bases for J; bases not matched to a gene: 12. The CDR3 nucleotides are TGTGCCAGCAGCTCCCAGGACACACCAGGGGGTAATTCACCCCTCCACTTT. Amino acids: CASSSQDTPGGNSPLHF.

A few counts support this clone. The CDR3 nucleotides read TGCGCCAGCAGTCTCACGGACAGGAGGAGGACTGAAGCTTTCTTT. Residues: CASSLTDRRRTEAFF. V usage is TRBV23-1 and J usage is TRBJ1-1, with 7 bases identical to TRBD1. TRBV23-1 is assigned to the ORF class and has an uncertain function. The CDR3 runs to 15 residues. With 4 bases clipped from V and 5 bases from J, the junction kept 10 bases outside the gene matches.

Written as DNA, the CDR3 is TGTGCCAGCAGTGAAGACCGAGTCTATAGCAATCAGCCCCAGCATTTT. Translating gives CASSEDRVYSNQPQHF. This chain links TRBV6-1 with TRBJ1-5; D uncertain. The CDR3 is 16 residues long. V shed 1 base and J shed 0 bases, with 10 bases lying between them. Germline V CDR1 and CDR2: MNHNS, SASEGT.

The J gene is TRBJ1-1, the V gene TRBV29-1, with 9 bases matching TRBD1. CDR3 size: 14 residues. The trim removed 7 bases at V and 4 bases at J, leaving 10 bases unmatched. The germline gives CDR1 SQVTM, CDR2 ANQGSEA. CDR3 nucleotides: TGCAGCGCAGAATCCGGGACAGGGTTCACTGAAGCTTTCTTT. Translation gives CSAESGTGFTEAFF.

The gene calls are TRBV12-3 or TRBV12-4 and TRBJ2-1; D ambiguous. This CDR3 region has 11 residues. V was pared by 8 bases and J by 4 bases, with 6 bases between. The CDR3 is CASPRYNEQFF. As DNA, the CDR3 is TGTGCCAGCCCGCGGTACAATGAGCAGTTCTTC.